This TCR beta chain comes out of a study of blood T cell repertoires in COVID-19. The germline V gene encodes CDR1 SGHVS and CDR2 FQNEAQ. The CDR3 loop spans 17 amino acids. Germline trimming cut 5 bases from V and 7 bases from J; bases unmatched to any gene: 18. Sequencing used immunoSEQ multiplex PCR; TCRdb keeps in-frame clones, though not all of them. The sample carries some 200,000 clones, 65% to 90% recorded once. The chain combines TRBV7-8 with TRBJ1-2; 8 nucleotides line up with TRBD1. The receptor's source is a man over 45 with acute or convalescent COVID-19. Sequences were obtained from peripheral blood. The CDR3 DNA reads as TGTGCCAGCAGCCCCACCCTAACCATCCAGGGGGCAGGTGGCTACACCTTC. The encoded protein is CASSPTLTIQGAGGYTF.